The 14 T cell receptor beta chains below were found in one sample sequenced in a study of OX40 agonist ivuxolimab in advanced cancers. Method: immunoSEQ multiplex PCR; TCRdb's copy keeps in-frame clones and lacks some. The sample yields 37,000 or so clones, roughly nine tenths seen once. The sample here was CD4+ or CD8+ T cells sorted from blood, taken in a trial of the OX40 agonist ivuxolimab. The receptor set was obtained from an adult with an advanced solid tumor such as melanoma, head and neck, liver or kidney cancer.

The chain recombines TRBV9 with TRBJ2-1; TRBD1 or TRBD2 may be the D gene (5 bases each). Trimming took off 2 bases at V and 6 bases at J, with 15 bases between the two ends. Germline V gene data show CDR1 as SGDLS and CDR2 as YYNGEE. This CDR3 spans 15 amino acids. The CDR3, as DNA: TGTGCCAGCAGCGTCGACGGGACCAGGATCAATGAGCAGTTCTTC. It translates to CASSVDGTRINEQFF. The whole variable domain, filled in from reference TRBV9 and TRBJ2-1, reads DSGVTQTPKHLITATGQRVTLRCSPRSGDLSVYWYQQSLDQGLQFLIQYYNGEERAKGNILERFSAQQFPDLHSELNLSSLELGDSALYFCASSVDGTRINEQFFGPGTRLTVL.

V gene TRBV30 combines with J gene TRBJ1-2; possibly TRBD1 for D (6 bases). The ends were cut back, 3 bases at V and 4 bases at J, with 12 bases in the middle. The CDR3 runs to 13 residues. From germline, CDR1 is GTSNPN and CDR2 SVGIG (reference sequence). CDR3 bases: TGTGCCTGGAGCCGAGACAGGTCCTATGGCTACACCTTC. It yields the protein CAWSRDRSYGYTF.

The V call is TRBV5-1, the J call TRBJ1-4; D not resolved. CDR1 is SGHRS and CDR2 is YFSETQ in the germline V gene. Trimming stripped 0 bases from V and 6 bases from J, with 12 bases between. There are 15 residues in the CDR3. CDR3 sequence reads: CASSLVGVRDEKLFF. The DNA for the CDR3 is TGCGCCAGCAGCTTGGTCGGGGTTAGGGATGAAAAACTGTTTTTT.

This clone came up a few times. Its ends do not fully match the called genes, so a read error is possible. This sequence joins TRBV10-3 and TRBJ2-2, with D possibly called TRBD1 or TRBD2 (5 bases each). CDR1 and CDR2 (germline): ENHRY, SYGVKD. The CDR3 covers 15 residues. CDR3 loop: CAITEGQTNTGELFF. As DNA, the CDR3 is TGTGCCATCACTGAGGGGCAGACGAACACCGGGGAGCTGTTTTTT.

The rearrangement joins TRBV30 to TRBJ2-7, with a tentative D call TRBD1 (5 bases). Per germline, CDR1 GTSNPN and CDR2 SVGIG (reference sequence). V lost 0 bases and J 6 bases, leaving 12 bases between the germline ends. This CDR3 is 13 amino acids long. The chain's CDR3 is CAWSVLRESEQYF. For the CDR3, the DNA is TGTGCCTGGAGTGTACTCAGGGAATCCGAGCAGTACTTC.

This clone showed up just a few times. V and J are TRBV11-3 and TRBJ2-5; 7 nucleotides align to TRBD2. J lost 1 base, V lost 4 bases, and 12 bases had no gene match. The germline CDR1 and CDR2 sequences are SGHNT and YENEEA. This CDR3 comprises 17 residues. CDR3 sequence (DNA): TGTGCCAGCAGCTCTCACCGGGGGTCGGGGGGCCAAGAGACCCAGTACTTC. Its protein is CASSSHRGSGGQETQYF.

Remarks on this clone: This sample also contains other DNA sequences that code for the same CDR3. The CDR3 region is CASSEGQGGNTIYF. The CDR3 coding sequence is TGCGCCAGCAGCGAGGGACAGGGGGGAAACACCATATATTTT. The V and J genes are TRBV5-1 and TRBJ1-3; 10 bases fit TRBD1. Germline loops: CDR1 SGHRS, CDR2 YFSETQ. This CDR3 comprises 14 residues. V shed 4 bases, J shed 4 bases, and the junction held 2 bases outside the gene matches.

J is TRBJ2-1 and V is TRBV9, with TRBD2 matching 8 bases. CDR1 and CDR2 (germline): SGDLS, YYNGEE. The J segment lost 6 bases and the V segment lost 3 bases, leaving 14 bases of the junction unmatched. This CDR3 contains 17 residues. For the CDR3, the DNA is TGTGCCAGCAGCGGAGCTCCTGGACTAGCTTTAGGCAATGAGCAGTTCTTC. It codes for CASSGAPGLALGNEQFF.

The V gene is TRBV7-2, the J gene TRBJ1-4, with 9 bases identical to TRBD1. This CDR3 has 15 amino acids. After removal of 5 bases from V and 6 bases from J, the junction contained 7 bases not matched to a gene. From germline, CDR1 is SGHTA and CDR2 FQGNSA. CDR3 bases: TGTGCCAGCAGCCGACGGACAGGGGACTATGAAAAACTGTTTTTT. Amino acid sequence: CASSRRTGDYEKLFF.

The rearrangement uses TRBV6-4 and TRBJ2-7; TRBD2 matches 14 bases. The germline gives CDR1 MRHNA, CDR2 SNTAGT. The CDR3 extends over 16 amino acids. J lost 4 bases, V lost 6 bases, and 8 bases had no gene match. CDR3 in amino acids: CASSVGTSGGTYEQYF. The CDR3 bases are TGTGCCAGCAGCGTCGGGACTAGCGGGGGTACGTACGAGCAGTACTTC.

The chain employs TRBV6-6 and TRBJ1-1; D perhaps matches TRBD1 (5 bases). From germline, CDR1 is MNHNY and CDR2 SVGAGI (reference sequence). The CDR3 is made up of 15 amino acids. Trimming removed 0 bases from V and 1 base from J, with 9 bases in between. The CDR3 nucleotides read TGTGCCAGCAGTTACTCTGGCCAGGGGAACACTGAAGCTTTCTTT. It specifies CASSYSGQGNTEAFF.

This rearrangement joins TRBV6-1 to TRBJ1-2, with D possibly being TRBD1 (5 bases). CDR3 length equals 16 residues. CDR1 and CDR2 (germline): MNHNS, SASEGT. Trimming shortened V by 1 base and J by 0 bases, and 12 bases separated the two germline ends. The CDR3 DNA is TGTGCCAGCAGTGAAGGTCCGGGGCTAGCTAACTATGGCTACACCTTC. Protein: CASSEGPGLANYGYTF.

This clone was counted once. The V call is TRBV6-5, the J call TRBJ1-1; D might be TRBD1 (6 bases). CDR3 length: 13 residues. V lost 8 bases, J lost 1 base, and 11 bases lay in between. The germline V gene has CDR1 MNHEY and CDR2 SVGAGI. Written as DNA, the CDR3 is TGTGCCAGCCGAGTGGGACAGAACACTGAAGCTTTCTTT. This sequence encodes CASRVGQNTEAFF.

The chain links TRBV9 to TRBJ1-4; D call uncertain. The V end lost 0 bases, the J end lost 6 bases, and 9 bases lay between the germline ends. The CDR3 contains 14 residues. Looked up from germline, CDR1 is SGDLS and CDR2 is YYNGEE. The CDR3 DNA is TGTGCCAGCAGCGTAGGGACGGTGGATGAAAAACTGTTTTTT. Translated: CASSVGTVDEKLFF.